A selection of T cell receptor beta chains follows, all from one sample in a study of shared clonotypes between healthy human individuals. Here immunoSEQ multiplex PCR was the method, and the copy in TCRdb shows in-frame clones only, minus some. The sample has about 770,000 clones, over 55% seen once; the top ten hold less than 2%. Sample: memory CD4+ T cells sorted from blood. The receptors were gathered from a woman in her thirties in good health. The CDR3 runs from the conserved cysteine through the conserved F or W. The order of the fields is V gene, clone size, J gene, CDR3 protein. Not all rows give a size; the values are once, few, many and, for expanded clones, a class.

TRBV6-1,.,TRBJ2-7,CASSDLAGSADEQYF
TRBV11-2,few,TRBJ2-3,CASSLDYYTDTQYF
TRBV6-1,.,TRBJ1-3,CASSEGGTGNTIYF
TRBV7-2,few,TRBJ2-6,CASSLRSGLSGANVLTF
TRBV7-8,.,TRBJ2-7,CASSPNPASYEQYF
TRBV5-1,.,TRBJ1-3,CASSVGQGSDTIYF
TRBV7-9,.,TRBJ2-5,CASSLDRGVWTQYF
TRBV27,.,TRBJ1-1,CASRSRGDTEAFF
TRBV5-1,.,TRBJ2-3,CASSLGTSGLMRTQYF
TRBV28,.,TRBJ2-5,CASSPLETQYF
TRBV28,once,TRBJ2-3,CASSQRDGTDTQYF
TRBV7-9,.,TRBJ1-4,CASSATGGIEKLFF
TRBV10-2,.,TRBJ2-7,CASSKGDGPGEQYF
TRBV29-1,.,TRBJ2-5,CSVSQAQLQETQYF
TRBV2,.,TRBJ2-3,CASSEALMGSTDTQYF
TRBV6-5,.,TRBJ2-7,CASTPIGSLYEQYF
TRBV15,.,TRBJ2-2,CATSRDVTAGTGELFF
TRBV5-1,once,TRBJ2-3,CASSSWSGSDTQYF
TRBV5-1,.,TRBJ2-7,CASRGQGSSYEQYF
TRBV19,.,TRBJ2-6,CASRLSGAPSGANVLTF
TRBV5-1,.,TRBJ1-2,CASSLVSALGGYTF
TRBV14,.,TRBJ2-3,CASSQLTSGRGDTQYF
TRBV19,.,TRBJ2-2,CASSIRGTANGELFF
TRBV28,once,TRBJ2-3,CASSFQREVTDTQYF
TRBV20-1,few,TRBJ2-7,CSARRERSQYF
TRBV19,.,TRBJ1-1,CASSAWDTEAFF
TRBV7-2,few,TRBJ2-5,CASSLAVAAQETQYF
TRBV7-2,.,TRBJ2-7,CASSSGVVSQEEQYF
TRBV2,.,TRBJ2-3,CASLPSVFGESTDTQYF
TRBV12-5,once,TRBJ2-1,CASGLGQSSYNEQFF
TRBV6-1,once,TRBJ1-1,CASSAPMNTEAFF
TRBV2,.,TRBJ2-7,CASSDRGIDEQYF
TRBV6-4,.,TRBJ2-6,CASSELSGANVLTF
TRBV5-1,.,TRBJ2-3,CASSRSSGSRTDTQYF
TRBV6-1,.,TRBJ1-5,CASRAAYREQPQHF
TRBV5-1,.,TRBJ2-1,CASSRLAGGGNEQFF
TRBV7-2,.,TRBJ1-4,CASSLAGKEKLFF
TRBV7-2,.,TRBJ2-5,CASRKGGLAGGETQYF
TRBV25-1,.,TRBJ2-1,CASSVLGPEQFF
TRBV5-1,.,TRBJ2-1,CASSLGTSGRRYNEQFF
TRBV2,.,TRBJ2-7,CASRGQGGEQYF
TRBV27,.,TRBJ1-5,CASSLRGAGYSNQPQHF
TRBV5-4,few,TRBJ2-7,CASSLDGGGSAYEQYF
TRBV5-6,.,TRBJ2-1,CASSLPLGQGANEQFF
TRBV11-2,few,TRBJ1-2,CASSLVGLANYGYTF
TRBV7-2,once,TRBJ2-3,CASSLVLADTQYF
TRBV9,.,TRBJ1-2,CASTPIRGTRGYTF
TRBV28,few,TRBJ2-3,CASSLGGRVITDTQYF
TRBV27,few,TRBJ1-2,CASSLSQGVQYGYTF
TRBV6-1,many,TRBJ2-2,CASSEEQRPNTGELFF
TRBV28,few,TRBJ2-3,CASSSGGLAVGTDTQYF
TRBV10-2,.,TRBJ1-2,CASSRQGGYTF
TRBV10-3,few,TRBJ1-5,CAISVDREQPQHF
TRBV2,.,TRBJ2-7,CASTGVRGAYEQYF